This TCR beta chain was recorded in a study of T cells in Graves' hyperthyroidism and ophthalmopathy. Findings of the study overall: It was a median about 7.1 months before onset that the model predicted ophthalmopathy. Blood samples included most of the expanded thyroid clonotypes exceeding 0.001.

On this clonotype: Its antigen is currently unknown.

Regions amplified from RNA transcripts were the TCR beta CDR3 regions. In the first-round RT-PCR of the TCR CDR3, the HTBI primer set was used. One entry per CDR3 protein results from TCRdb running MiXCR on the multiplex PCR reads. Here the sample spans about 740,000 distinct CDR3 sequences, 12% to 15% being singletons. The sample taken for sequencing was blood. The sequence was obtained from a woman aged 18-30 years with Graves' hyperthyroidism.

The CDR3 nucleotides read TGTGCCAGCAGCGTAGAGGATTGGGGGCTCAGTGAGCAGTTCTTC. Translated: CASSVEDWGLSEQFF. The chain carries TRBV9 and TRBJ2-1; possibly TRBD1 for D (6 bases). The CDR3 runs to 15 residues. The ends were cut back, 0 bases at V and 9 bases at J, with 16 bases in the middle. CDR1 is SGDLS and CDR2 is YYNGEE in the germline V gene.